This T cell receptor beta chain appears in the sequencing data of a study of Tregs in tolerant kidney transplant recipients (dated by TCRdb to the late 2010s). About the full investigation: The transplants used related donors along with nonmyeloablative bone marrow transplantation, and in the human trials mixed chimerism was transient. The study used TCRbeta sequencing to identify donor-specific regulatory T cells before combined kidney and bone marrow transplantation, then tracked those cells after transplant. Overall results and qualifications from the work: Biological reproducibility was not directly addressed, though technical replication error appeared minimal. Expanding Tregs with activated donor B cells appeared to identify the most biologically relevant and donor-specific TCRbeta repertoire. For some patients the PCR primers changed over time, which made it impossible to compare the samples from those patients at the nucleotide level. In tolerant patients, the expansion of donor-specific Tregs was greater than global Treg expansion, suggesting that the expansion was antigen-driven rather than nonspecific. The study was limited by small patient numbers, and the findings need validation in larger populations and under other immunosuppression protocols.

Remarks on this clone: Its antigen is currently not known. Read data end 3 residues before the CDR3 end; the end is taken from the germline J gene.

For TCRbeta CDR3 sequencing, genomic DNA was extracted from sorted cells using the QIAGEN DNeasy Blood and Tissue Kit. High-throughput TCRbeta CDR3 sequencing, including PCR amplification with bias correction and internal controls, was performed commercially through immunoSEQ. As for how the authors treated the data: Unique productive TCRbeta sequences were defined by CDR3 nucleotide sequence when primers matched and otherwise by CDR3 amino acid sequence together with Vbeta and Jbeta genes. To correct for sorting error, sequences found in more than one sorted population at a frequency ratio of 2:1 or less were discarded, and the remaining shared sequences were assigned to the population with the higher frequency. A sequence was defined as donor-reactive if the sequence was expanded at least 5-fold in CFSE-low cells compared with unstimulated cells and had a frequency of at least 0.01% in CFSE-low cells. Jensen-Shannon divergence calculated on the top 100 TCRbeta sequences ranked by frequency was used to measure repertoire divergence. When a sample had multiple sequencing runs, each run was corrected for sorting error separately and the runs were then pooled. TCRdb limited this immuneACCESS table to in-frame rearrangements with V and J called. A share of clones is missing; checked studies link under half to unresolved V genes, and the rest is unexplained. That table furnishes V, J and clone size, whereas the DNA furnished D and trimming. This sample's table has entries for roughly 48,000 clones. The top ten hold around 0.8% of the sample.

V loses 5 bases, J loses 7 bases, and the germline ends lie 13 bases apart. The germline V gene encodes CDR1 SGHRS and CDR2 YFSETQ. The CDR3 runs 14 amino acids, cysteine and phenylalanine included. The CDR3 was read in part: 33 bases, with the frame set at base 1. Reading the label with the study, this specimen's time point is: blood sample drawn before combined kidney and bone marrow transplant. Unstimulated Tregs (CD4+CD25+CD127-), CD4+ non-Tregs (CD4+CD25-), CD4 and CD8 cells were FACS-sorted from thawed PBMCs. The patients were a few recipients of combined kidney and bone marrow transplants from the ITN036ST trial, and samples were available only from these trial subjects. Healthy control blood was processed to PBMCs by Ficoll density gradient and cryopreserved, and patient PBMCs were collected before and after transplant.

The V and J genes are TRBV5-1 and TRBJ1-6, and possibly TRBD1, on 5 matching bases. The origin of this receptor is a human donor who received a combined kidney and bone marrow transplant. This material consisted of CD4+ T cells from blood, taken before the transplant. The sequenced CDR3 bases are TGCGCCAGCAGAGATCAGGGAGGGAATTCACCC. Its protein product is CASRDQGGNSP. The whole CDR3 protein is CASRDQGGNSPLHF.